Each of the 28 T cell receptor beta chains below was sequenced from the same sample in a study of cytomegalovirus exposure and HLA in healthy donors. Libraries were prepared by immunoSEQ multiplex PCR; TCRdb keeps only in-frame clonotypes and omits some of them. This sample has roughly 140,000 clones, with less than 90% found just once. The sample consisted of PBMCs. The receptor source for this set is a woman aged 18 to 35 in good health and CMV-seropositive.

This clone was counted a few times. V usage is TRBV11-2 and J usage is TRBJ2-2, with 7 bases that match TRBD1. Germline V CDR1 and CDR2: SGHAT, FQNNGV. Trimming took 4 bases from V and 0 from J; bases not matched to a gene: 2. CDR3 length: 15 residues. The CDR3 sequence: CASSSGQTNTGELFF. The CDR3 DNA sequence: TGTGCCAGCAGCTCGGGACAGACGAACACCGGGGAGCTGTTTTTT.

The chain has TRBV25-1 and TRBJ2-7, with TRBD1 matching 10 bases. J lost 4 bases, V lost 4 bases, and 7 bases had no gene match. The CDR3 length is 15 residues. The germline V gene encodes CDR1 MGHDK and CDR2 SYGVNS. DNA of the CDR3: TGTGCCAGCAGTGTTCCGGGACAGGGGTTGTACGAGCAGTACTTC. This gives the protein CASSVPGQGLYEQYF.

Only one count was recorded for this clone. Given the absence of the conserved phenylalanine or tryptophan at the CDR3 end, a read error is likely. The DNA is omitted, as the CDR3 cannot be located on it reliably, and the CDR3 follows TCRdb's listing. The chain has TRBV6-1 and TRBJ2-6; no DNA check was done on the table's D call, TRBD1. The CDR3 extends over 14 residues, inclusive of both ends. Looked up from germline, CDR1 is MNHNS and CDR2 is SASEGT. The CDR3 sequence is CASSEGAPFSIDRR.

This clone was seen once. V and J are TRBV19 and TRBJ2-1; TRBD2 agrees at 10 bases. Germline loops: CDR1 LNHDA, CDR2 SQIVND (reference sequence). The CDR3 loop spans 16 amino acids. V was clipped by 3 bases and J by 3 bases; unmatched bases: 5. The CDR3 DNA is TGTGCCAGTAGTATTGGAGCTAGCGGGAGCTACAATGAGCAGTTCTTC. It is translated as CASSIGASGSYNEQFF.

The CDR3 sequence is CAPEQPQHF. The CDR3 region has the DNA TGTGCCCCGGAGCAGCCCCAGCATTTT. This chain links TRBV6-4 with TRBJ1-5, with D unclear. In germline, CDR1 is MRHNA, CDR2 SNTAGT. V lost 11 bases, J lost 7 bases, and 6 bases lay in between. This CDR3 spans 9 amino acids.

This chain joins TRBV6-5 and TRBJ2-7; the match to TRBD1 covers 9 bases. J gave up 2 bases and V 5 bases, and 4 bases lay outside the gene matches. The CDR3 totals 14 residues. CDR1 is MNHEY, CDR2 SVGAGI, per germline. The chain's CDR3 is CASSRGDRAYEQYF. The DNA for the CDR3 is TGTGCCAGCAGTCGAGGGGACAGGGCCTACGAGCAGTACTTC.

The chain's CDR3 is CASSYLGRLGTEAFF. The CDR3 DNA reads as TGTGCCAGCAGTTACCTCGGGAGGTTGGGCACTGAAGCTTTCTTT. This chain connects TRBV6-5 to TRBJ1-1; no reliable D call. Trimming stripped 2 bases from V and 4 bases from J, with 14 bases between. The CDR3 covers 15 residues. CDR1 and CDR2 from the germline V gene are MNHEY and SVGAGI.

The V call is TRBV4-3, the J call TRBJ2-6, with D hard to call. Trimming removed 2 bases from V and 2 bases from J, with 7 bases in between. Germline CDR1 reads LGHNA; CDR2 reads YSLEER. The CDR3 contains 15 residues. The CDR3 bases are TGCGCCAGCAGCCAATTAGAGGCTGGGGCCAACGTCCTGACTTTC. This translates into CASSQLEAGANVLTF.

This chain uses TRBV4-2 with TRBJ2-2; TRBD2 matches at 12 bases. J was trimmed by 8 bases and V by 2 bases; bases with no gene match: 6. Germline CDR1 reads LGHNA; CDR2 reads YNFKEQ. CDR3 size: 16 residues. The CDR3 coding sequence is TGTGCCAGCAGCCAACGACTAGCGGGAGTGTTGGGGGAGCTGTTTTTT. Its protein product is CASSQRLAGVLGELFF.

V is TRBV11-2 and J is TRBJ2-3, with D possibly matching TRBD2 (5 bases). Germline V lookup: CDR1 SGHAT, CDR2 FQNNGV. V was pared by 4 bases and J by 2 bases, with 10 bases between. This CDR3 has 14 amino acids. This CDR3 is CASSWVGDTDTQYF. As DNA, the CDR3 is TGTGCCAGCAGCTGGGTGGGAGACACAGATACGCAGTATTTT. Full variable domain (missing parts from reference TRBV11-2 and TRBJ2-3): EAGVAQSPRYKIIEKRQSVAFWCNPISGHATLYWYQQILGQGPKLLIQFQNNGVVDDSQLPKDRFSAERLKGVDSTLKIQPAKLEDSAVYLCASSWVGDTDTQYFGPGTRLTVL.

The V and J genes are TRBV9 and TRBJ2-2, with D unresolved. This CDR3 spans 18 amino acids. CDR1 SGDLS and CDR2 YYNGEE come from the germline V gene. V shed 0 bases and J shed 4 bases, with 19 bases lying between them. This CDR3 is CASSVVRSGSLVTGELFF. As DNA, the CDR3 is TGTGCCAGCAGCGTAGTTCGGAGTGGTAGCCTAGTCACCGGGGAGCTGTTTTTT.

The rearrangement joins TRBV27 to TRBJ2-1; 8 bases match TRBD2. Trimming at V came to 5 bases and at J to 1 base, leaving 7 bases not matched to a gene. The CDR3 spans 16 residues. Germline V gene data show CDR1 as MNHEY and CDR2 as SMNVEV (reference sequence). CDR3 residues: CASSLAGALSYNEQFF. Here the CDR3 DNA reads TGTGCCAGCAGTCTAGCGGGCGCCTTATCCTACAATGAGCAGTTCTTC.

The chain employs TRBV9 and TRBJ2-7; 8 bases are a match to TRBD2. Germline-derived CDR1 and CDR2 are SGDLS and YYNGEE. This CDR3 contains 14 residues. V lost 3 bases to trimming and J lost 4 bases; unmatched junction nucleotides: 6. The CDR3 spells CASSALAGSYEQYF. DNA of the CDR3: TGTGCCAGCAGCGCCTTAGCGGGGAGTTACGAGCAGTACTTC.

The rearrangement joins TRBV19 to TRBJ1-5; TRBD1 matches at 7 bases. J gave up 6 bases and V 4 bases, and 9 bases lay outside the gene matches. The CDR3 length is 15 residues. The germline gives CDR1 LNHDA, CDR2 SQIVND (reference sequence). The CDR3 sequence is CASSSQTGTRQPQHF. In DNA form, the CDR3 reads TGTGCCAGTAGTAGCCAGACAGGGACCCGTCAGCCCCAGCATTTT.

The chain employs TRBV5-6 and TRBJ2-1; TRBD2 agrees at 9 bases. From germline, CDR1 is SGHDT and CDR2 YYEEEE. With V trimmed by 7 bases and J by 5 bases, 13 bases remained unmatched. The CDR3 has 16 amino acids. The CDR3 sequence: CASARPGASGDNEQFF. CDR3 bases: TGTGCCAGCGCGCGCCCGGGCGCTAGCGGGGACAATGAGCAGTTCTTC.

The CDR3 bases are TGTGCCAGCAGCTTTCGCTCGACAGGGAGAGAGTCCGAGCAGTACTTC. It yields the protein CASSFRSTGRESEQYF. This chain connects TRBV11-2 to TRBJ2-7; TRBD1 aligns across 7 bases. Germline CDR1 is SGHAT and CDR2 is FQNNGV. J gave up 6 bases and V 3 bases, and 14 bases lay outside the gene matches. The CDR3 extends over 16 amino acids.

The chain employs TRBV28 and TRBJ1-4, with D possibly being TRBD1 (6 bases). The CDR3 runs 15 residues. Looked up from germline, CDR1 is MDHEN and CDR2 is SYDVKM. V was cut by 3 bases and J by 5 bases, with 13 bases left in between. CDR3 region: CASSFLRGGNEKLFF. The DNA for the CDR3 is TGTGCCAGCAGTTTCCTACGAGGGGGAAATGAAAAACTGTTTTTT.

Comment on this clone: Distinct nucleotide sequences in the sample also encode this CDR3. The chain recombines TRBV28 with TRBJ1-2, with unresolved D. Trimming stripped 6 bases from V and 5 bases from J, with 10 bases between. Germline CDR1 reads MDHEN; CDR2 reads SYDVKM. The CDR3 loop spans 12 amino acids. CDR3 sequence: CASSLGSYGYTF. Here the CDR3 DNA reads TGTGCCAGCAGCCTAGGGAGTTATGGCTACACCTTC.

The rearrangement links TRBV10-1 to TRBJ1-5; D may be TRBD1 (5 bases). Germline V CDR1 and CDR2: WNHNN, SYGVQD (reference sequence). CDR3 size: 14 residues. V lost 5 bases to trimming and J lost 6 bases, with 14 bases between them. The CDR3 sequence is CASSSGSGGQPQHF. The CDR3 region has the DNA TGCGCCAGCAGTTCGGGCTCCGGGGGTCAGCCCCAGCATTTT.

The chain carries TRBV2 and TRBJ1-1; 9 bases align to TRBD1. In germline, CDR1 is SNHLY, CDR2 FYNNEI. The CDR3 is 14 residues long. V was clipped by 6 bases and J by 8 bases; unmatched bases: 10. The CDR3 DNA is TGTGCCAGCAGGATTATCGCCGGACAGGGGGAAGCTTTCTTT. Amino acid sequence: CASRIIAGQGEAFF.

In this sample, this clone turned up once. The chain couples TRBV29-1 to TRBJ2-1; D might be TRBD1 (6 bases). This CDR3 contains 12 residues. Germline V gene sequence: CDR1 SQVTM, CDR2 ANQGSEA. Trimming left V 7 bases short and J 6 bases short, with 13 bases between. The CDR3 DNA follows: TGCAGCGCCAGACAAGGGGGCAATGAGCAGTTCTTC. Translation: CSARQGGNEQFF.

The chain is built from TRBV10-1 and TRBJ2-7; D is undetermined. The CDR3 has 13 amino acids. CDR1 is WNHNN, CDR2 SYGVQD, per germline (reference sequence). V shed 3 bases and J shed 0 bases, with 6 bases lying between them. DNA for the CDR3: TGCGCCAGCAGTGAAATCGGCTCCTACGAGCAGTACTTC. It yields the protein CASSEIGSYEQYF.

The chain couples TRBV27 to TRBJ1-1; D perhaps matches TRBD1 (6 bases). With 6 bases removed from V and 1 base from J, the gap between germline ends came to 12 bases. The CDR3 contains 14 residues. Germline CDR1 and CDR2: MNHEY and SMNVEV (reference sequence). The DNA for the CDR3 is TGTGCCAGCAGAACCGGGACACCGAACACTGAAGCTTTCTTT. This encodes CASRTGTPNTEAFF.

This rearrangement joins TRBV11-3 to TRBJ2-7; 12 bases fit TRBD2. J gave up 5 bases and V 0 bases, and 5 bases lay outside the gene matches. The germline gives CDR1 SGHNT, CDR2 YENEEA. The CDR3 is made up of 16 amino acids. In nucleotides, the CDR3 is TGTGCCAGCAGCTTAGATCTGACTAGCGGGAGAGACGAGCAGTACTTC. It translates to CASSLDLTSGRDEQYF.

CDR3 loop: CASSLEPRDLKIETQYF. The CDR3 nucleotides are TGCGCCAGCAGCTTGGAGCCCAGGGATCTGAAAATAGAGACCCAGTACTTC. The J gene is TRBJ2-5, the V gene TRBV5-1; the D gene is possibly TRBD1 (5 bases). CDR1 is SGHRS, CDR2 YFSETQ, per germline. The CDR3 sequence is 17 residues long. V lost 0 bases and J 4 bases, leaving 19 bases between the germline ends. The full variable domain, in which reference TRBV5-1 and TRBJ2-5 provide the parts outside the CDR3, is KAGVTQTPRYLIKTRGQQVTLSCSPISGHRSVSWYQQTPGQGLQFLFEYFSETQRNKGNFPGRFSGRQFSNSRSEMNVSTLELGDSALYLCASSLEPRDLKIETQYFGPGTRLLVL.

The chain employs TRBV5-1 and TRBJ1-3; 7 bases match TRBD1. Germline V lookup: CDR1 SGHRS, CDR2 YFSETQ. Trimming removed 4 bases from V and 4 bases from J; junction bases left unmatched: 8. The CDR3 extends over 15 amino acids. CDR3 coding DNA: TGCGCCAGCAGCCCCCGGACAGGCCCCGGAAACACCATATATTTT. Translation gives CASSPRTGPGNTIYF.

The CDR3 reads CAWSVLAGDEQYF. In nucleotides, the CDR3 is TGTGCCTGGAGTGTCCTAGCGGGAGACGAGCAGTACTTC. J is TRBJ2-7 and V is TRBV30, with TRBD2 identical over 10 bases. CDR3 length: 13 residues. Germline V gene sequence: CDR1 GTSNPN, CDR2 SVGIG (reference sequence). The J segment lost 5 bases and the V segment lost 0 bases, leaving 1 base of the junction unmatched.

The DNA for the CDR3 is TGTGCCAGCAGCTTAGGGGCAGACTATGGCTACACCTTC. This sequence encodes CASSLGADYGYTF. This chain uses TRBV11-3 with TRBJ1-2; D unclear. Germline assignment: CDR1 SGHNT and CDR2 YENEEA. The germline V and J ends were trimmed by 1 base and 3 bases, with 6 bases remaining between them. The CDR3 totals 13 residues.